This TCR beta chain was captured in a study of Graves' ophthalmopathy and Graves' hyperthyroidism. Across the whole study: Peripheral blood sampling preceded any treatment and occurred at initial diagnosis.

Amplification of the TCR beta CDR3 regions used RNA transcripts (as template). First-round RT-PCR relied on HTBI primers, and a second-round multiplex PCR came next. Using its own MiXCR run on the multiplex PCR reads, TCRdb lists one record per CDR3 protein. The table records under 400,000 distinct CDR3 sequences, roughly a sixth of them present only once. This TCR came from an adult man with Graves' ophthalmopathy. The specimen was peripheral blood.

In nucleotides, the CDR3 is TGTGCCAGCAGCGAACCGGGACTAGCGGGAGCCAACGAGCAGTACTTC. It specifies CASSEPGLAGANEQYF. The rearrangement links TRBV7-8 to TRBJ2-7; 14 bases line up with TRBD2. CDR1 and CDR2 from the germline V gene are SGHVS and FQNEAQ. V gave up 5 bases and J gave up 5 bases; unmatched junction bases: 8. This CDR3 has 16 amino acids.